This entry lists 22 T cell receptor beta chains sequenced from one sample in a study of PD-L1 blockade in urothelial cancer. Time point specified: pretreatment peripheral blood. The method was immunoSEQ multiplex PCR; TCRdb's version includes in-frame clones alone and lacks a portion of them. The sample has tens of thousands of clones; around 89% are singletons. The specimen comprised PBMCs, sampled around atezolizumab (anti-PD-L1) treatment. The receptors were gathered from a woman aged 80 or over with urothelial cancer.

J is TRBJ1-1 and V is TRBV28; D not certain. Germline V gives CDR1 MDHEN, CDR2 SYDVKM. The length of the CDR3 is 13 residues. V was shortened by 3 bases and J by 4 bases, with 9 bases between the two germline ends. CDR3 nucleotide sequence: TGTGCCAGCAGTTTGCCCCTAGGCACTGAAGCTTTCTTT. Translated: CASSLPLGTEAFF.

The V call is TRBV5-4, the J call TRBJ2-7; tentatively, D is TRBD1 (5 bases). V lost 0 bases and J 0 bases, leaving 7 bases between the germline ends. This CDR3 has 14 amino acids. Germline values: CDR1 SGHNT, CDR2 YYREEE (reference sequence). CDR3 protein: CASSLGTNSYEQYF. The DNA for the CDR3 is TGTGCCAGCAGCTTGGGGACAAACTCCTACGAGCAGTACTTC.

The J gene is TRBJ1-5, the V gene TRBV28; D perhaps matches TRBD1 (5 bases). CDR3 length: 15 amino acids. Germline CDR1 reads MDHEN; CDR2 reads SYDVKM. Trimming pared 5 bases from V and 4 bases from J, leaving 15 bases between. The CDR3 loop is CASSVPGLRNQPQHF. The CDR3 DNA reads TGTGCCAGCAGTGTACCGGGACTTCGGAATCAGCCCCAGCATTTT. Drawing the rest from reference TRBV28 and TRBJ1-5, the complete variable domain is DVKVTQSSRYLVKRTGEKVFLECVQDMDHENMFWYRQDPGLGLRLIYFSYDVKMKEKGDIPEGYSVSREKKERFSLILESASTNQTSMYLCASSVPGLRNQPQHFGDGTRLSIL.

The chain is built from TRBV9 and TRBJ2-5; 9 bases are a match to TRBD2. The CDR3 spans 16 residues. Germline values: CDR1 SGDLS, CDR2 YYNGEE. V lost 0 bases and J lost 4; bases outside the gene matches: 7. CDR3 loop: CASSVGGRAGGETQYF. The CDR3 DNA reads as TGTGCCAGCAGCGTAGGCGGGAGGGCGGGTGGAGAGACCCAGTACTTC.

This chain links TRBV2 with TRBJ2-1; no reliable D call. Trimming shortened V by 5 bases and J by 10 bases, and 6 bases separated the two germline ends. The CDR3 totals 10 residues. In germline, CDR1 is SNHLY, CDR2 FYNNEI. The CDR3 here is CASSWREQFF. CDR3 nucleotide sequence: TGTGCCAGCAGTTGGAGAGAGCAGTTCTTC. Filled out from reference TRBV2 and TRBJ2-1, the complete variable domain reads EPEVTQTPSHQVTQMGQEVILRCVPISNHLYFYWYRQILGQKVEFLVSFYNNEISEKSEIFDDQFSVERPDGSNFTLKIRSTKLEDSAMYFCASSWREQFFGPGTRLTVL.

The V gene is TRBV15, the J gene TRBJ1-1; 8 nucleotides align to TRBD1. V lost 5 bases, J lost 5 bases, and 10 bases stayed unmatched. The V gene's germline CDR1 is LNHNV and CDR2 YYDKDF (reference sequence). The CDR3 extends over 15 amino acids. CDR3 bases: TGTGCCACCAGCCTGATAGGTACAGGGGGTACTGAAGCTTTCTTT. Its translation: CATSLIGTGGTEAFF.

The chain has TRBV5-6 and TRBJ2-6; 8 nucleotides line up with TRBD1. Trimming cost V 3 bases and J 4 bases; bases outside gene matches: 3. Germline V gene sequence: CDR1 SGHDT, CDR2 YYEEEE. The CDR3 spans 15 residues. CDR3 in amino acids: CASSSRGHGANVLTF. In nucleotides, the CDR3 is TGTGCCAGCAGCTCCAGGGGGCACGGGGCCAACGTCCTGACTTTC.

V gene TRBV5-6 combines with J gene TRBJ2-3, with D hard to call. Trimming removed 5 bases from V and 5 bases from J, with 12 bases in between. Germline CDR1 and CDR2: SGHDT and YYEEEE. The CDR3 runs 13 residues. For the CDR3, the DNA is TGTGCCAGCAGTTATGACCGGGTAGATACGCAGTATTTT. Protein sequence: CASSYDRVDTQYF.

This clone was counted a single time. V gene TRBV29-1 combines with J gene TRBJ2-2; 9 nucleotides line up with TRBD2. The ends lost 3 bases at V and 7 bases at J; junction bases unmatched: 3. CDR1 and CDR2 from the germline V gene are SQVTM and ANQGSEA. The CDR3 has 13 amino acids. CDR3 amino acids: CSVDGGRVGELFF. In nucleotides, the CDR3 is TGCAGCGTTGATGGCGGGAGGGTCGGGGAGCTGTTTTTT.

V usage is TRBV5-4 and J usage is TRBJ1-5; D remains unclear. This CDR3 has 13 residues. Germline lookup yields CDR1 SGHNT and CDR2 YYREEE (reference sequence). V lost 4 bases and J lost 5, with 10 bases in between. CDR3 sequence: CASSADWDQPQHF. Written as DNA, the CDR3 is TGTGCCAGCAGCGCGGACTGGGATCAGCCCCAGCATTTT. Supplemented by reference TRBV5-4 and TRBJ1-5, the full variable domain reads ETGVTQSPTHLIKTRGQQVTLRCSSQSGHNTVSWYQQALGQGPQFIFQYYREEENGRGNFPPRFSGLQFPNYSSELNVNALELDDSALYLCASSADWDQPQHFGDGTRLSIL.

This sequence joins TRBV11-2 and TRBJ2-2; unclear D gene. CDR1 and CDR2 from the germline V gene are SGHAT and FQNNGV. The V end lost 0 bases, the J end lost 3 bases, and 5 bases lay between the germline ends. CDR3 length: 14 residues. The CDR3 nucleotides are TGTGCCAGCAGCTTAGATCGGTACACCGGGGAGCTGTTTTTT. This sequence encodes CASSLDRYTGELFF.

The CDR3 DNA sequence: TGTGCCAGCAGTTTAAGGATAGGGGGACAGGGGGCGCCTGGGGCCAACGTCCTGACTTTC. Translated: CASSLRIGGQGAPGANVLTF. J is TRBJ2-6 and V is TRBV27; TRBD1 agrees at 12 bases. This CDR3 region has 20 residues. In germline, CDR1 is MNHEY, CDR2 SMNVEV (reference sequence). With V trimmed by 2 bases and J by 2 bases, 10 bases remained unmatched.

This chain uses TRBV6-1 with TRBJ2-5; 12 bases match TRBD2. The length of the CDR3 is 14 residues. Trimming at V came to 10 bases and at J to 5 bases, leaving 8 bases not matched to a gene. In germline, CDR1 is MNHNS, CDR2 SASEGT. DNA of the CDR3: TGTGCCATCTCACTAGCGGGAGGTCCTGAGACCCAGTACTTC. Protein: CAISLAGGPETQYF.

The chain uses TRBV7-3 and TRBJ2-3, with TRBD2 identical over 12 bases. J was trimmed by 6 bases and V by 6 bases; bases with no gene match: 7. This CDR3 contains 15 residues. Germline V CDR1 and CDR2: SGHTA, FQGTGA. CDR3 loop: CASSHLAGGMDTQYF. CDR3 nucleotide sequence: TGTGCCAGCAGTCATCTAGCGGGAGGGATGGATACGCAGTATTTT.

The chain is built from TRBV18 and TRBJ2-7; D is uncertain. The CDR3 totals 14 residues. CDR1 is KGHSH and CDR2 is LQKENI in the germline V gene. The V end was cut by 0 bases, the J end by 0 bases, with 6 bases between. CDR3 sequence reads: CASSPPHTSYEQYF. In DNA, the CDR3 is TGTGCCAGCTCACCACCGCACACCTCCTACGAGCAGTACTTC. The whole variable domain, filled in from reference TRBV18 and TRBJ2-7, reads NAGVMQNPRHLVRRRGQEARLRCSPMKGHSHVYWYRQLPEEGLKFMVYLQKENIIDESGMPKERFSAEFPKEGPSILRIQQVVRGDSAAYFCASSPPHTSYEQYFGPGTRLTVT.

The genes are TRBV18 and TRBJ2-1; D might be TRBD1 (5 bases). Trimming removed 6 bases from V and 9 bases from J, with 12 bases in between. Germline lookup yields CDR1 KGHSH and CDR2 LQKENI. The CDR3 has 12 amino acids. CDR3 coding DNA: TGTGCCAGCTCCCAGGGCACAGGTGAGCAGTTCTTC. The encoded protein is CASSQGTGEQFF.

The chain carries TRBV7-6 and TRBJ2-5, with 9 bases that match TRBD2. The CDR3 extends over 17 amino acids. Germline CDR1 and CDR2: SGHVS and FNYEAQ. Losses at the gene ends were 5 bases for V and 2 bases for J; bases not matched to a gene: 12. CDR3 nucleotides: TGTGCCAGCAGCACCCTTGGGGGGCTAGCGGGACAAGAGACCCAGTACTTC. Its translation is CASSTLGGLAGQETQYF.

This sequence joins TRBV7-6 and TRBJ1-3; D is unresolved. This CDR3 region has 13 residues. The germline V gene has CDR1 SGHVS and CDR2 FNYEAQ. Trimming removed 4 bases from V and 9 bases from J, with 13 bases in between. The CDR3 DNA is TGTGCCAGCAGCTCCACACACGCACCCACCATATATTTT. Protein: CASSSTHAPTIYF.

V and J are TRBV2 and TRBJ2-1; the D gene is possibly TRBD1 (6 bases). Germline V lookup: CDR1 SNHLY, CDR2 FYNNEI. V dropped 0 bases and J dropped 4 bases, with 13 bases sitting between them. The CDR3 runs to 16 residues. Here the CDR3 reads CASSEAGAGMYNEQFF. DNA for the CDR3: TGTGCCAGCAGTGAAGCGGGGGCAGGGATGTACAATGAGCAGTTCTTC.

The chain links TRBV4-2 to TRBJ1-1; the D is unclear. Germline CDR1 reads LGHNA; CDR2 reads YNFKEQ. The CDR3 is 14 residues long. The V gene lost 0 bases and the J gene lost 7 bases, with 12 bases spanning the gap. CDR3 DNA sequence: TGTGCCAGCAGCCAAGATCGGGGTTGGGGTGAAGCTTTCTTT. Protein product: CASSQDRGWGEAFF.

V usage is TRBV10-3 and J usage is TRBJ2-7, with a weak D call TRBD2 (6 bases). V was pared by 2 bases and J by 5 bases, with 13 bases between. Germline CDR1 reads ENHRY; CDR2 reads SYGVKD. CDR3 length: 14 residues. The CDR3 reads CAISEPPGVDEQYF. The CDR3 nucleotides read TGTGCCATCAGTGAGCCCCCGGGGGTGGACGAGCAGTACTTC.

This sequence joins TRBV7-9 and TRBJ2-3, with D maybe TRBD1 (6 bases). The V end lost 2 bases, the J end lost 1 base, and 10 bases lay between the germline ends. The CDR3 runs 15 residues. Germline V gene lookup returns CDR1 SEHNR and CDR2 FQNEAQ (reference sequence). Here the CDR3 DNA reads TGTGCCAGCAGCTTATCTGCAGGGGGCACAGATACGCAGTATTTT. It translates to CASSLSAGGTDTQYF.